The source of this TCR beta chain is a study of T cell changes during pregnancy in multiple sclerosis. The germline CDR1 and CDR2 sequences are MDHEN and SYDVKM. This CDR3 region has 16 residues. J lost 5 bases, V lost 2 bases, and 4 bases had no gene match. The repertoire was sequenced with immunoSEQ multiplex PCR; TCRdb's copy has only in-frame clones and lacks some. The table has some 81,000 clones, 89% seen once. The specimen was peripheral blood, collected before pregnancy. The receptor was isolated from a female donor with multiple sclerosis, enrolled in a pregnancy study. The V call is TRBV28, the J call TRBJ1-5; 12 bases are shared with TRBD1. This CDR3 reads CASSLGDRGLDQPQHF. The CDR3 DNA follows: TGTGCCAGCAGTTTAGGGGACAGGGGGCTTGATCAGCCCCAGCATTTT. Using reference TRBV28 and TRBJ1-5 for the parts outside the CDR3, the full variable domain is DVKVTQSSRYLVKRTGEKVFLECVQDMDHENMFWYRQDPGLGLRLIYFSYDVKMKEKGDIPEGYSVSREKKERFSLILESASTNQTSMYLCASSLGDRGLDQPQHFGDGTRLSIL.